The sequence of this T cell receptor (beta chain) was determined in a study of cytomegalovirus exposure and HLA in healthy donors. Study-wide background: There were 100 million to 130 million unique TCR beta sequences, drawn from about 200 million T cells, in an earlier analysis. Approximately 85 million unique TCRs from HLA-typed donors were held in an early data release. Among the 350 to 400 donors who were genotyped, about 84% fell in the genetic ancestry cluster that is associated with self-reported Caucasian donors.

Study outcomes and limitations: For most TCR sequences rarity was the rule, although some public TCRs occurred in many donors.

As to this clone: Its antigen is currently unknown.

Per the germline V gene, CDR1 is MNHEY and CDR2 is SMNVEV (reference sequence). This CDR3 spans 17 amino acids. Trimming at V came to 2 bases and at J to 4 bases, leaving 8 bases not matched to a gene. 60 Vbeta and 13 Jbeta primers were used in PCR. Measured with immunoSEQ multiplex PCR; TCRdb has only the in-frame clones, and not every one. The sample lists approximately 190,000 clones, 77% occurring once. The V and J genes are TRBV27 and TRBJ2-3; 11 bases line up with TRBD2. The sequencing sample was made of PBMCs. The TCR was taken from a woman in her twenties or thirties in good health and CMV-seropositive. Here the CDR3 DNA reads TGTGCCAGCAGTTTACGGGTAGCGGGGGGGCTTCCAGATACGCAGTATTTT. Residues: CASSLRVAGGLPDTQYF.